This TCR beta chain emerged from a study of beta chain features in type 1 diabetes. General observations from the study: Significant though moderate, a shortening of TCRB CDR3s appeared in all four CD4+ subsets of Type 1 diabetes patients. Equally in patients and controls, PCR might preferentially amplify shorter templates.

With respect to this clone: What it binds is not known.

Expressed TCRB transcripts were sequenced, since all the RNA that had been isolated was reverse transcribed. Clones were read by immunoSEQ multiplex PCR, and TCRdb kept only the in-frame ones, dropping some. The repertoire holds 600,000 or so clones, over 11% seen once, with just under 0.04% in the top ten. Each sorted fraction was over 98% pure. The source material was naive CD4+ T cells from blood. This TCR derives from a man aged 18 to 30 with type 1 diabetes.

CDR3 DNA: TGTGCCTGGAGTCCCGGGCCGGGTCGCGAGCAGTATTTT. As protein: CAWSPGPGREQYF. This sequence joins TRBV30 and TRBJ2-3; D unclear. V was trimmed by 2 bases and J by 11 bases, leaving 17 bases between them. CDR1 and CDR2 from the germline V gene are GTSNPN and SVGIG (reference sequence). The CDR3 extends over 13 amino acids. Full variable domain (outside the CDR3, taken from reference TRBV30 and TRBJ2-3): SQTIHQWPATLVQPVGSPLSLECTVEGTSNPNLYWYRQAAGRGLQLLFYSVGIGQISSEVPQNLSASRPQDRQFILSSKKLLLSDSGFYLCAWSPGPGREQYFGPGTRLTVL.